The 30 T cell receptor beta chains presented below share a single source sample, sequenced in a study of PD-1 blockade in mismatch repair-deficient tumors. TCRdb keeps only in-frame clones here, not all; method: immunoSEQ multiplex PCR. This repertoire shows 100,000 to 150,000 clones, around 86% found once; its top ten account for roughly 12%. The material was peripheral blood, obtained 44 weeks after starting pembrolizumab. The receptors come from an adult with mismatch repair-deficient cancer.

This chain's CDR3 is CASSYVPDRVETQYF. DNA for the CDR3: TGCGCCAGCAGCTACGTCCCCGACAGGGTGGAGACCCAGTACTTC. This chain links TRBV5-1 with TRBJ2-5; 7 bases line up with TRBD1. With 3 bases clipped from V and 5 bases from J, the junction kept 10 bases outside the gene matches. This CDR3 is 15 amino acids long. Germline loops: CDR1 SGHRS, CDR2 YFSETQ. The full variable domain, rest sourced from reference TRBV5-1 and TRBJ2-5, is KAGVTQTPRYLIKTRGQQVTLSCSPISGHRSVSWYQQTPGQGLQFLFEYFSETQRNKGNFPGRFSGRQFSNSRSEMNVSTLELGDSALYLCASSYVPDRVETQYFGPGTRLLVL.

The chain is built from TRBV5-5 and TRBJ1-1; D gene uncertain. The V and J ends lost 4 bases and 1 base respectively, with 11 bases between them. CDR3 length: 14 amino acids. Germline V gene sequence: CDR1 SGHKS, CDR2 YYEKEE (reference sequence). The CDR3 reads CASSPWSGNTEAFF. DNA for the CDR3: TGTGCCAGCAGCCCGTGGTCGGGGAACACTGAAGCTTTCTTT. The entire variable domain, with the rest obtained from reference TRBV5-5 and TRBJ1-1, is as follows: DAGVTQSPTHLIKTRGQQVTLRCSPISGHKSVSWYQQVLGQGPQFIFQYYEKEERGRGNFPDRFSARQFPNYSSELNVNALLLGDSALYLCASSPWSGNTEAFFGQGTRLTVV.

The rearrangement uses TRBV4-3 and TRBJ2-6; no clear D gene. V dropped 0 bases and J dropped 2 bases, with 8 bases sitting between them. CDR3 length equals 16 residues. Looked up from germline, CDR1 is LGHNA and CDR2 is YSLEER. The CDR3 loop reads CASSQDLWTGANVLTF. In nucleotides, the CDR3 is TGCGCCAGCAGCCAAGATCTCTGGACTGGGGCCAACGTCCTGACTTTC.

The J gene is TRBJ2-1, the V gene TRBV28; 10 nucleotides agree with TRBD1. Germline V lookup: CDR1 MDHEN, CDR2 SYDVKM. The V segment lost 6 bases and the J segment 4 bases; nucleotides outside the gene matches: 3. The CDR3 covers 14 residues. CDR3 amino acids: CASRMGQGYNEQFF. Here the CDR3 DNA reads TGTGCCAGCAGGATGGGACAGGGGTACAATGAGCAGTTCTTC. The full variable domain, rest sourced from reference TRBV28 and TRBJ2-1, is DVKVTQSSRYLVKRTGEKVFLECVQDMDHENMFWYRQDPGLGLRLIYFSYDVKMKEKGDIPEGYSVSREKKERFSLILESASTNQTSMYLCASRMGQGYNEQFFGPGTRLTVL.

J is TRBJ1-4 and V is TRBV4-3, with D uncertain. This CDR3 spans 15 amino acids. The germline gives CDR1 LGHNA, CDR2 YSLEER. V was clipped by 1 base and J by 7 bases, with 13 bases between them. CDR3 protein: CASSQGIGFGEKLFF. The CDR3 DNA sequence: TGCGCCAGCAGCCAAGGAATAGGGTTTGGTGAAAAACTGTTTTTT.

J is TRBJ2-5 and V is TRBV15, with D tentatively TRBD1 (8 bases). The CDR3 is made up of 16 amino acids. Germline lookup yields CDR1 LNHNV and CDR2 YYDKDF (reference sequence). The ends were cut back, 0 bases at V and 4 bases at J, with 15 bases in the middle. The CDR3 nucleotides read TGTGCCACCAGCAGAGACCGACAGGGGAGGGGAGAGACCCAGTACTTC. As protein: CATSRDRQGRGETQYF.

V gene TRBV7-2 combines with J gene TRBJ2-2; D unclear. V was clipped by 1 base and J by 4 bases, with 7 bases between them. The CDR3 runs to 14 residues. Germline CDR1 is SGHTA and CDR2 is FQGNSA. CDR3 loop: CASSLGGSTGELFF. CDR3 coding DNA: TGTGCCAGCAGCTTAGGGGGATCCACCGGGGAGCTGTTTTTT.

The chain employs TRBV5-1 and TRBJ2-7, with a tentative D call TRBD2 (6 bases). V was cut by 1 base and J by 4 bases, with 21 bases left in between. CDR3 length: 17 residues. Per germline, CDR1 SGHRS and CDR2 YFSETQ. CDR3 loop: CASSLSVRAGNTYEQYF. The CDR3 region has the DNA TGCGCCAGCAGCTTGTCAGTTCGAGCGGGCAATACTTACGAGCAGTACTTC.

The chain couples TRBV5-1 to TRBJ2-5, with 7 bases identical to TRBD1. The length of the CDR3 is 14 residues. The V segment lost 0 bases and the J segment 3 bases; nucleotides outside the gene matches: 2. Germline V lookup: CDR1 SGHRS, CDR2 YFSETQ. CDR3 in DNA: TGCGCCAGCAGCTTGGATGGGACAGAAGAGACCCAGTACTTC. It specifies CASSLDGTEETQYF.

J is TRBJ2-2 and V is TRBV18; unclear D gene. The germline V gene has CDR1 KGHSH and CDR2 LQKENI. The CDR3 length is 14 residues. V was trimmed by 1 base and J by 4 bases, leaving 7 bases between them. In DNA form, the CDR3 reads TGTGCCAGCTCACCACGAAAACCCACCGGGGAGCTGTTTTTT. Translating gives CASSPRKPTGELFF.

The chain has TRBV29-1 and TRBJ2-7, with unresolved D. The CDR3 consists of 12 residues. V was clipped by 1 base and J by 2 bases, with 6 bases between them. The germline CDR1 and CDR2 sequences are SQVTM and ANQGSEA. This CDR3 reads CSVEAGPYEQYF. CDR3 DNA: TGCAGCGTTGAAGCAGGCCCCTACGAGCAGTACTTC.

The J gene is TRBJ2-7, the V gene TRBV6-6, with a tentative D call TRBD2 (5 bases). From germline, CDR1 is MNHNY and CDR2 SVGAGI (reference sequence). Trimming removed 4 bases at V and 0 bases at J, with 13 bases between. The CDR3 contains 15 residues. Here the CDR3 reads CASSLIGESSYEQYF. The CDR3 coding sequence is TGTGCCAGCAGTTTGATCGGGGAGAGCTCCTACGAGCAGTACTTC.

This clone was recorded a few times. The chain combines TRBV7-6 with TRBJ1-2; TRBD1 matches at 9 bases. The CDR3 totals 13 residues. Germline CDR1 is SGHVS and CDR2 is FNYEAQ. With 5 bases clipped from V and 3 bases from J, the junction kept 1 base outside the gene matches. The CDR3 sequence is CASSRDRDYGYTF. The CDR3 nucleotides read TGTGCCAGCAGCAGGGACAGGGACTATGGCTACACCTTC. The full variable domain, in which reference TRBV7-6 and TRBJ1-2 provide the parts outside the CDR3, is GAGVSQSPRYKVTKRGQDVALRCDPISGHVSLYWYRQALGQGPEFLTYFNYEAQQDKSGLPNDRFSAERPEGSISTLTIQRTEQRDSAMYRCASSRDRDYGYTFGSGTRLTVV.

V usage is TRBV5-5 and J usage is TRBJ2-5; perhaps D is TRBD1 or TRBD2 (6 bases each). Germline V lookup: CDR1 SGHKS, CDR2 YYEKEE (reference sequence). Trimming removed 1 base at V and 5 bases at J, with 9 bases between. CDR3 length: 13 residues. The CDR3 sequence: CASSLWGAETQYF. The CDR3 nucleotides are TGTGCCAGCAGCTTGTGGGGGGCGGAGACCCAGTACTTC.

V and J are TRBV7-8 and TRBJ2-3, with D unresolved. The V end was cut by 5 bases, the J end by 0 bases, with 9 bases between. The CDR3 is 14 residues long. Germline V lookup: CDR1 SGHVS, CDR2 FQNEAQ. For the CDR3, the DNA is TGTGCCAGCAGCGGATTTACTAGCACAGATACGCAGTATTTT. This translates into CASSGFTSTDTQYF.

V gene TRBV5-4 combines with J gene TRBJ2-2; 8 positions match TRBD1. Germline V lookup: CDR1 SGHNT, CDR2 YYREEE (reference sequence). The V and J ends lost 4 bases and 8 bases, in that order; junction bases with no gene match: 7. The CDR3 covers 14 residues. CDR3 sequence reads: CASSPTGAGGELFF. The CDR3 coding sequence is TGTGCCAGCAGCCCGACAGGGGCAGGAGGGGAGCTGTTTTTT.

The chain combines TRBV7-8 with TRBJ2-3; 10 positions agree with TRBD2. There are 15 residues in the CDR3. The V and J ends lost 3 bases and 3 bases, in that order; junction bases with no gene match: 3. Germline CDR1 reads SGHVS; CDR2 reads FQNEAQ. CDR3 bases: TGTGCCAGCAGCTTCGAAGCGGGAGGGACAGATACGCAGTATTTT. Protein: CASSFEAGGTDTQYF. Using reference TRBV7-8 and TRBJ2-3 for the parts outside the CDR3, the full variable domain is GAGVSQSPRYKVAKRGQDVALRCDPISGHVSLFWYQQALGQGPEFLTYFQNEAQLDKSGLPSDRFFAERPEGSVSTLKIQRTQQEDSAVYLCASSFEAGGTDTQYFGPGTRLTVL.

The chain carries TRBV25-1 and TRBJ1-1; D unclear. Per the germline V gene, CDR1 is MGHDK and CDR2 is SYGVNS. This CDR3 has 14 amino acids. Trimming stripped 3 bases from V and 2 bases from J, with 10 bases between. CDR3: CASSDPGQNTEAFF. CDR3 bases: TGTGCCAGCAGTGACCCCGGCCAAAACACTGAAGCTTTCTTT.

V and J are TRBV2 and TRBJ2-2; 12 bases fit TRBD1. Germline CDR1 and CDR2: SNHLY and FYNNEI. J gave up 5 bases and V 4 bases, and 5 bases lay outside the gene matches. This CDR3 region has 16 residues. CDR3 in amino acids: CASSGGQGARTGELFF. DNA for the CDR3: TGTGCCAGCAGTGGGGGACAGGGGGCGCGAACCGGGGAGCTGTTTTTT.

The chain employs TRBV28 and TRBJ2-1; unclear D gene. V was clipped by 2 bases and J by 1 base, with 3 bases between them. From germline, CDR1 is MDHEN and CDR2 SYDVKM. The CDR3 has 13 residues. The CDR3: CASSLGSYNEQFF. As DNA, the CDR3 is TGTGCCAGCAGTTTAGGTTCCTACAATGAGCAGTTCTTC.

The chain carries TRBV4-1 and TRBJ1-2; no firm D call. The CDR3 covers 16 residues. V dropped 1 base and J dropped 5 bases, with 17 bases sitting between them. Germline CDR1 is MGHRA and CDR2 is YSYEKL. CDR3 protein: CASSQARTADAYGYTF. DNA of the CDR3: TGCGCCAGCAGCCAAGCGCGGACGGCCGATGCGTATGGCTACACCTTC.

The chain is built from TRBV4-3 and TRBJ2-1; weak D call: TRBD1 (6 bases). The CDR3 is 17 residues long. Germline values: CDR1 LGHNA, CDR2 YSLEER. V was shortened by 4 bases and J by 2 bases, with 18 bases between the two germline ends. The CDR3 sequence is CASSPTRGAGPYNEQFF. The CDR3 DNA reads TGCGCCAGCAGCCCCACCAGGGGCGCAGGGCCCTACAATGAGCAGTTCTTC.

The chain links TRBV4-1 to TRBJ2-7, with TRBD2 as a possible D gene (6 bases). The CDR3 loop spans 15 amino acids. Germline-derived CDR1 and CDR2 are MGHRA and YSYEKL. V was clipped by 3 bases and J by 4 bases, with 16 bases between them. For the CDR3, the DNA is TGCGCCAGCAGCCATCCTGGGCAGGGAGGTTACGAGCAGTACTTC. It yields the protein CASSHPGQGGYEQYF.

The chain couples TRBV28 to TRBJ2-4, with 8 bases that match TRBD1. After removal of 8 bases from V and 1 base from J, the junction contained 7 bases not matched to a gene. The germline gives CDR1 MDHEN, CDR2 SYDVKM. This CDR3 is 15 amino acids long. The CDR3 coding sequence is TGTGCCAGCGGAGGACAGGGTTCGGCCAAAAACATTCAGTACTTC. Encoded protein: CASGGQGSAKNIQYF.

V is TRBV6-1 and J is TRBJ2-2; the D gene is possibly TRBD1 (5 bases). Deletions cut 6 bases from V and 3 bases from J, with 11 bases between. From germline, CDR1 is MNHNS and CDR2 SASEGT. The CDR3 has 14 amino acids. The CDR3 coding sequence is TGTGCCAGCAGCAGGGTAACGGACACCGGGGAGCTGTTTTTT. Translated, it gives CASSRVTDTGELFF.

The chain uses TRBV11-1 and TRBJ2-1; the D gene is possibly TRBD1 (5 bases). Per germline, CDR1 SGHAT and CDR2 FQDESV (reference sequence). The CDR3 runs to 15 residues. Trimming took 5 bases from V and 5 from J, leaving 16 bases between them. Here the CDR3 DNA reads TGTGCCAGCAGCCCCCGACCTGGCAGGGACAATGAGCAGTTCTTC. Its protein product is CASSPRPGRDNEQFF.

The chain carries TRBV6-6 and TRBJ2-1; TRBD1 aligns across 8 bases. The J segment lost 15 bases and the V segment lost 6 bases, leaving 16 bases of the junction unmatched. The germline V gene has CDR1 MNHNY and CDR2 SVGAGI (reference sequence). The CDR3 loop spans 14 amino acids. The CDR3 coding sequence is TGTGCCAGCAGCTCGACAGGGGCTAATCGTGCTCCGTTCTTC. Protein sequence: CASSSTGANRAPFF.

This chain joins TRBV20-1 and TRBJ2-7; D tentatively reads TRBD1 or TRBD2 (5 bases each). The germline gives CDR1 DFQATT, CDR2 SNEGSKA (reference sequence). V shed 2 bases and J shed 12 bases, with 14 bases lying between them. The CDR3 totals 11 residues. CDR3 protein: CSARYRGSAYF. The CDR3 bases are TGCAGTGCTAGATATCGGGGCAGCGCGTACTTC.

CDR3 loop: CASSYHTGGYNEQFF. In DNA form, the CDR3 reads TGTGCCAGCAGTTATCATACAGGGGGCTACAATGAGCAGTTCTTC. The chain couples TRBV6-5 to TRBJ2-1, with 8 bases aligning to TRBD1. Trimming took 3 bases from V and 3 from J; bases not matched to a gene: 4. This CDR3 has 15 amino acids. The germline CDR1 and CDR2 sequences are MNHEY and SVGAGI.

The chain couples TRBV7-2 to TRBJ2-3; maybe TRBD2 (6 bases). The CDR3 length is 15 residues. Germline V gene data show CDR1 as SGHTA and CDR2 as FQGNSA. Trimming took 2 bases from V and 4 from J, leaving 13 bases between them. CDR3 protein: CASSLFGGMADTQYF. In nucleotides, the CDR3 is TGTGCCAGCAGCTTATTCGGCGGGATGGCAGATACGCAGTATTTT.